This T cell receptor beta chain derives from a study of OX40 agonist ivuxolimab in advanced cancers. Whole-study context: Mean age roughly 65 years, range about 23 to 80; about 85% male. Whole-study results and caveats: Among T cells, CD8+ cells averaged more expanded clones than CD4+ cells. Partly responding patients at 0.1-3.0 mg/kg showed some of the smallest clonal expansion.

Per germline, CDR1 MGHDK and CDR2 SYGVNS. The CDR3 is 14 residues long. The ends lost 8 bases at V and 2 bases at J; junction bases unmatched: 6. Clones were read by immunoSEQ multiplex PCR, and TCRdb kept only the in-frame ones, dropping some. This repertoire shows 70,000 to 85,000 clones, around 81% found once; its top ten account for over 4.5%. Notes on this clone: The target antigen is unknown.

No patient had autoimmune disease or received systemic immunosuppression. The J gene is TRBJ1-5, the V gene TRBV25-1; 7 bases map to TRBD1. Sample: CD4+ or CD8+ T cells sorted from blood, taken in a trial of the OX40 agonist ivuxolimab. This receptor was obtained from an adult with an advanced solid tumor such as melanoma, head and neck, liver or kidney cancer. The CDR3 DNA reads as TGTGCCAGCTCAAGGGACAGCGGCAATCAGCCCCAGCATTTT. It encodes CASSRDSGNQPQHF.